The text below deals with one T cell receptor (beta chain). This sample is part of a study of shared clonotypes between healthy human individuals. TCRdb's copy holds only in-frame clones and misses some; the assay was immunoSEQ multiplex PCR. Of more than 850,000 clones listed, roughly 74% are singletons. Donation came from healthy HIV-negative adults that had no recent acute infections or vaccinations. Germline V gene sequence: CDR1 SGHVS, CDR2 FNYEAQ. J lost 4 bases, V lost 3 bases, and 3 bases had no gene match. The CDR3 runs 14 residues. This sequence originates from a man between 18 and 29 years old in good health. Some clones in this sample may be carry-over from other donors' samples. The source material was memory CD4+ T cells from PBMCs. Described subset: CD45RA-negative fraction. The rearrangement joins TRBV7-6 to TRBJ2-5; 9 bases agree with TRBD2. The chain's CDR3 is CASSLREGPETQYF. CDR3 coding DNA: TGTGCCAGCAGCTTGCGGGAGGGCCCAGAGACCCAGTACTTC. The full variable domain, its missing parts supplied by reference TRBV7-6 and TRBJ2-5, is GAGVSQSPRYKVTKRGQDVALRCDPISGHVSLYWYRQALGQGPEFLTYFNYEAQQDKSGLPNDRFSAERPEGSISTLTIQRTEQRDSAMYRCASSLREGPETQYFGPGTRLLVL.